The 15 T cell receptor beta chains reported below all come from one sample, sequenced in a study of T cell clonality in common variable immunodeficiency. Study-level findings and limits: In common variable immunodeficiency, TCR beta chains reportedly carried fewer deletions and N-nucleotide insertions.

The data were produced by immunoSEQ multiplex PCR, yet TCRdb's version contains in-frame clones alone and is incomplete. This record lists more than 10,000 clones, none seen once only, and the top ten clones contain roughly 6.9%. Their cognate antigens are unknown. Sample: peripheral blood mononuclear cells. The receptors come from a human donor with common variable immunodeficiency.

Comment on this clone: Read data end 3 residues before the CDR3 end; the end is taken from the germline J gene. The chain uses TRBV20-1 and TRBJ2-7; the match to TRBD2 covers 8 bases. Trimming cost V 1 base and J 1 base; bases outside gene matches: 9. Looked up from germline, CDR1 is DFQATT and CDR2 is SNEGSKA (reference sequence). The CDR3 totals 16 residues. This CDR3 reads CSARVPGLGVSYEQYF. The sequenced part of the CDR3 DNA is TGCAGTGCTAGAGTTCCGGGACTAGGAGTATCCTACGAG.

There are a few counts of this clone. The read terminates 3 residues before the CDR3 end, so the remaining end is supplied by the germline J gene. The chain joins TRBV7-9 to TRBJ1-1; 10 positions agree with TRBD1. Per germline, CDR1 SEHNR and CDR2 FQNEAQ (reference sequence). CDR3 size: 14 residues. Unmatched junction bases numbered 6, after V lost 5 bases and J lost 6 bases. CDR3 bases read: TGTGCCAGCAGCCCCGGACAGGGGGTCGCTGAA. It is translated as CASSPGQGVAE. The entire CDR3 reads CASSPGQGVAEAFF.

In its sample, this clone was seen a few times. The missing CDR3 end, 3 residues past where the read stops, is filled in from the germline J gene. The chain combines TRBV18 with TRBJ1-1; tentatively, D is TRBD1 (6 bases). The CDR3 contains 13 residues. Trimming stripped 5 bases from V and 1 base from J, with 8 bases between. Germline-derived CDR1 and CDR2 are KGHSH and LQKENI. Partial CDR3 DNA: TGTGCCAGCTCAGAGGACAGGAACACTGAA. Translated: CASSEDRNTE. The full CDR3 protein reads CASSEDRNTEAFF. The variable domain in full, with the rest retrieved from reference TRBV18 and TRBJ1-1, is NAGVMQNPRHLVRRRGQEARLRCSPMKGHSHVYWYRQLPEEGLKFMVYLQKENIIDESGMPKERFSAEFPKEGPSILRIQQVVRGDSAAYFCASSEDRNTEAFFGQGTRLTVV.

Turning to this clone: The missing CDR3 end, 3 residues past where the read stops, is filled in from the germline J gene. The V and J genes are TRBV7-6 and TRBJ2-7; weak D call: TRBD1 (6 bases). The CDR3 loop spans 14 amino acids. Trimming took 0 bases from V and 4 from J, leaving 10 bases between them. The V gene's germline CDR1 is SGHVS and CDR2 FNYEAQ. The covered CDR3 bases are TGTGCCAGCAGCTTAGCGCACAGGGAATACGAG. It is translated as CASSLAHREYE. The whole CDR3 sequence reads CASSLAHREYEQYF.

Comment on this clone: The read is 3 residues too short to cover the CDR3 end, so that end is filled in from the germline J gene. V usage is TRBV2 and J usage is TRBJ1-2, with 7 bases matching TRBD1. The CDR3 spans 13 residues. CDR1 and CDR2 from the germline V gene are SNHLY and FYNNEI. The CDR3 loop is CASSEDRGEGYTF. The sequenced part of the CDR3 DNA is TGTGCCAGCAGTGAAGACAGGGGTGAAGGC.

Partial CDR3 DNA: TGTGCCTGGGTCGGGACAGCACCCTACGAG. Protein product: CAWVGTAPYE. The full CDR3 reads CAWVGTAPYEQYF. The V and J genes are TRBV30 and TRBJ2-7; TRBD1 matches 7 bases. The CDR3 end is not reached by the read, which stops 3 residues before it; the germline J gene fills it in. Germline trimming cut 5 bases from V and 2 bases from J; bases unmatched to any gene: 6. Germline V gene data show CDR1 as GTSNPN and CDR2 as SVGIG (reference sequence). This CDR3 spans 13 amino acids.

By sample share, this clone is medium-sized. The CDR3 end lies 3 residues beyond the end of the read and is filled in from the germline J gene. This chain uses TRBV19 with TRBJ1-2; 8 nucleotides line up with TRBD1. The CDR3 contains 14 residues. CDR1 LNHDA and CDR2 SQIVND come from the germline V gene (reference sequence). V lost 6 bases to trimming and J lost 4 bases; unmatched junction nucleotides: 7. The CDR3 sequence: CASRLDRAGYGYTF. Incomplete CDR3 DNA: TGTGCCAGTAGACTGGACAGGGCAGGCTATGGC.

The sample holds a few counts of this clone. Coverage ceases 3 residues before the CDR3 finishes, and the germline J gene fills in the end. The J gene is TRBJ1-5, the V gene TRBV19; 8 nucleotides match TRBD1. The germline CDR1 and CDR2 sequences are LNHDA and SQIVND (reference sequence). The CDR3 is 16 residues long. J was trimmed by 2 bases and V by 3 bases; bases with no gene match: 6. Incomplete CDR3 DNA: TGTGCCAGTAGTATCTTCGACAGGGGAGGCAATCAGCCC. It encodes CASSIFDRGGNQP. The CDR3 reads in full as CASSIFDRGGNQPQHF.

On this clone: Read sequence stops 3 residues before the CDR3 end, and the germline J gene provides the missing end. V usage is TRBV5-1 and J usage is TRBJ2-5; 11 nucleotides agree with TRBD2. The CDR3 covers 16 residues. V gave up 2 bases and J gave up 2 bases; unmatched junction bases: 5. Germline V gene sequence: CDR1 SGHRS, CDR2 YFSETQ. The CDR3 sequence: CASSFDLAGGQETQYF. CDR3 DNA, as far as it was read: TGCGCCAGCAGCTTCGATTTAGCGGGGGGGCAAGAGACC. Complete variable domain (other parts from reference TRBV5-1 and TRBJ2-5): KAGVTQTPRYLIKTRGQQVTLSCSPISGHRSVSWYQQTPGQGLQFLFEYFSETQRNKGNFPGRFSGRQFSNSRSEMNVSTLELGDSALYLCASSFDLAGGQETQYFGPGTRLLVL.

This clone was counted only a few times. The read finishes 3 residues shy of the CDR3 end, and the germline J gene is used to complete it. The chain has TRBV19 and TRBJ2-7, with a weak D call TRBD1 (6 bases). This CDR3 spans 14 amino acids. In germline, CDR1 is LNHDA, CDR2 SQIVND (reference sequence). The V gene lost 3 bases and the J gene lost 4 bases, with 13 bases spanning the gap. The DNA read from the CDR3 is TGTGCCAGTAGTATCGCGACAGGTGGATACGAG. This gives the protein CASSIATGGYE. The full CDR3 protein is CASSIATGGYEQYF.

This clone was seen only a few times. The read gets to within 3 residues of the CDR3 end, and the germline J gene fills in the rest. The chain has TRBV30 and TRBJ2-3, with TRBD2 as a possible D gene (5 bases). V was shortened by 0 bases and J by 6 bases, with 10 bases between the two germline ends. The CDR3 loop spans 13 amino acids. From germline, CDR1 is GTSNPN and CDR2 SVGIG (reference sequence). The covered CDR3 bases are TGTGCCTGGAGTGTACTAGTTTCCGATACG. Its protein product is CAWSVLVSDT. The whole CDR3 region reads CAWSVLVSDTQYF.

As to this clone: Sequencing ends 3 residues short of the CDR3 end; the germline J gene provides the rest. V gene TRBV30 combines with J gene TRBJ1-6; 11 nucleotides agree with TRBD1. Germline V gene data show CDR1 as GTSNPN and CDR2 as SVGIG (reference sequence). V shed 2 bases and J 8 bases; nucleotides not matched to a gene: 11. The CDR3 runs to 17 residues. CDR3 region: CAWSPGQGARTDSPLHF. CDR3 DNA (partial): TGTGCCTGGAGTCCTGGACAGGGGGCGAGAACGGATTCACCC.

This clone was observed a few times. The sequenced fragment ends 3 residues before the CDR3 boundary, so the rest is inferred from the germline J gene. This chain joins TRBV19 and TRBJ2-7; no definite D call. This CDR3 is built from 12 residues. With 5 bases removed from V and 2 bases from J, the gap between germline ends came to 7 bases. Germline V lookup: CDR1 LNHDA, CDR2 SQIVND (reference sequence). Partial CDR3 DNA: TGTGCCAGTAGTGGGCCGGCCTACGAG. Translation gives CASSGPAYE. The CDR3 reads in full as CASSGPAYEQYF.

Only a few counts were recorded for this clone. The sequenced fragment ends 3 residues before the CDR3 boundary, so the rest is inferred from the germline J gene. V gene TRBV30 combines with J gene TRBJ1-2; D unresolved. The germline V gene encodes CDR1 GTSNPN and CDR2 SVGIG (reference sequence). V dropped 2 bases and J dropped 4 bases, with 14 bases sitting between them. This CDR3 is built from 14 residues. CDR3 sequence: CAWSKERQFYGYTF. Incomplete CDR3 DNA: TGTGCCTGGAGTAAAGAGCGGCAGTTCTATGGC.

In this sample, this clone turned up a few times. The part of the CDR3 DNA that was read is TGCGCCAGCAGCTTGGGCCAGGGGGCCCACAATGAG. Encoded protein: CASSLGQGAHNE. The full CDR3 reads CASSLGQGAHNEQFF. This chain uses TRBV5-1 with TRBJ2-1; 8 nucleotides agree with TRBD1. The CDR3 end is not reached by the read, which stops 3 residues before it; the germline J gene fills it in. V was clipped by 0 bases and J by 5 bases; unmatched bases: 4. This CDR3 contains 15 residues. Germline-derived CDR1 and CDR2 are SGHRS and YFSETQ.